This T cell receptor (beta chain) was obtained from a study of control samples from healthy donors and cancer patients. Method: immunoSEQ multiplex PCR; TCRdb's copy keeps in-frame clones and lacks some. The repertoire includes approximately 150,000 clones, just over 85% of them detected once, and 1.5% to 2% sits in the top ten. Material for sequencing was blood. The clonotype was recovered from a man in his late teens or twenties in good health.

CDR3 coding DNA: TGTGCCAGCAGCTCCCCGCTCAGCGGGATGAAAGAGACCCAGTACTTC. As protein: CASSSPLSGMKETQYF. The V call is TRBV13, the J call TRBJ2-5; 7 nucleotides match TRBD2. J lost 3 bases, V lost 4 bases, and 11 bases had no gene match. The germline CDR1 and CDR2 sequences are PRHDT and FYEKMQ (reference sequence). There are 16 residues in the CDR3.